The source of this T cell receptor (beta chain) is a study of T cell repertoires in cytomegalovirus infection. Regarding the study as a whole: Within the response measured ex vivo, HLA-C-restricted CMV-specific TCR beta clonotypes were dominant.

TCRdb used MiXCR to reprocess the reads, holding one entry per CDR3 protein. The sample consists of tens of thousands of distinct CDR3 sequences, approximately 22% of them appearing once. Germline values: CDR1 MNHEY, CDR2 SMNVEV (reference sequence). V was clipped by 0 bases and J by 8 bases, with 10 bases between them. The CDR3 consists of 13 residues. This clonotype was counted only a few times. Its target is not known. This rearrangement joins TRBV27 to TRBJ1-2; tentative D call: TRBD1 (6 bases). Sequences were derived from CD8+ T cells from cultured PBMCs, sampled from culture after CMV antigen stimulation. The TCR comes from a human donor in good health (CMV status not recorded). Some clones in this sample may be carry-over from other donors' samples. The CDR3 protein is CASSLSRGGGYTF. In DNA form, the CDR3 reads TGTGCCAGCAGTTTATCCAGGGGCGGAGGCTACACCTTC.